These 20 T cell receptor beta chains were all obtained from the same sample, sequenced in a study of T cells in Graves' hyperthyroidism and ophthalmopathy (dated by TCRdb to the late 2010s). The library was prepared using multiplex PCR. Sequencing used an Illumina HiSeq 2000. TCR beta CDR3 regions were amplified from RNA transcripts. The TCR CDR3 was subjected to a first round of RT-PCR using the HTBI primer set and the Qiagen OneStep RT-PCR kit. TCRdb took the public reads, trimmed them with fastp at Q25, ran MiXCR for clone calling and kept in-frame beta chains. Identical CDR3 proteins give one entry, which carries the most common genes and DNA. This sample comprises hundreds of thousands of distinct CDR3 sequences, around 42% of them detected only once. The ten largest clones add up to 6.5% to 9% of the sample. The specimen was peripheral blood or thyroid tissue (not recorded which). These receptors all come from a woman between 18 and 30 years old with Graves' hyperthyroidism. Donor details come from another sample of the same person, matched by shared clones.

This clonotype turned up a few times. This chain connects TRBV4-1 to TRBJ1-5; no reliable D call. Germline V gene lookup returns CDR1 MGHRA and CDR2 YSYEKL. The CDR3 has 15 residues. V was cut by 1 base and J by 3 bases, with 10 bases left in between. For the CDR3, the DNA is TGCGCCAGCAGCCAAGTAGGGTGGGACAATCAGCCCCAGCATTTT. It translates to CASSQVGWDNQPQHF.

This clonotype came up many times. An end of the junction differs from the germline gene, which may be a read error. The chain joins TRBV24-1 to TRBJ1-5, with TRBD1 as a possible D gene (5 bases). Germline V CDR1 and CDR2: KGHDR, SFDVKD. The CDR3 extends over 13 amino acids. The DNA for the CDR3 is TGTGCCACAAGTGGGGGGATCAGCCAGCCCCAGCATTTT. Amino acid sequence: CATSGGISQPQHF.

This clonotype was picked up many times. CDR3 coding DNA: TGTGCCATCAGTAGAGCGGGAGATGTCTACGAGCAGTACTTC. Translation: CAISRAGDVYEQYF. The rearrangement uses TRBV10-3 and TRBJ2-7; 8 positions match TRBD2. Unmatched junction bases numbered 6, after V lost 5 bases and J lost 3 bases. The CDR3 runs to 14 residues. Germline lookup yields CDR1 ENHRY and CDR2 SYGVKD.

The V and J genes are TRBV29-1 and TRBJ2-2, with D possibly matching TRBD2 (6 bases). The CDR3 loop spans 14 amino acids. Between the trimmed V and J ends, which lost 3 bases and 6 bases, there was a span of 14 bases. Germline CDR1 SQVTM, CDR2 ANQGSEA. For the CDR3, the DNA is TGCAGCGTTGAGGAGGAGGAGGGCCCCGGGGAGCTGTTTTTT. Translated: CSVEEEEGPGELFF.

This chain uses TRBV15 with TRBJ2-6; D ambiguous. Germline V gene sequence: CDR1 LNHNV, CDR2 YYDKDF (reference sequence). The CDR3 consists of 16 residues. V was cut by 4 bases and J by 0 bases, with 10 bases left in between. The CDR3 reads CATSNGRRSGANVLTF. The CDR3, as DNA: TGTGCCACCAGCAACGGACGGCGCTCTGGGGCCAACGTCCTGACTTTC.

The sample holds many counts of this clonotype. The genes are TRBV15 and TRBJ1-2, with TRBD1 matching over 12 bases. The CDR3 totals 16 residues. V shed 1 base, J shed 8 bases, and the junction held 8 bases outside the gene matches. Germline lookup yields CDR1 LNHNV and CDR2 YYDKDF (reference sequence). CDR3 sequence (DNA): TGTGCCACCAGCAGAGGCGGGACAGGGGGCGCGGGAGGCTACACCTTC. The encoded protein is CATSRGGTGGAGGYTF. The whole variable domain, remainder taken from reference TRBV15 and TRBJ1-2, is DAMVIQNPRYQVTQFGKPVTLSCSQTLNHNVMYWYQQKSSQAPKLLFHYYDKDFNNEADTPDNFQSRRPNTSFCFLDIRSPGLGDTAMYLCATSRGGTGGAGGYTFGSGTRLTVV.

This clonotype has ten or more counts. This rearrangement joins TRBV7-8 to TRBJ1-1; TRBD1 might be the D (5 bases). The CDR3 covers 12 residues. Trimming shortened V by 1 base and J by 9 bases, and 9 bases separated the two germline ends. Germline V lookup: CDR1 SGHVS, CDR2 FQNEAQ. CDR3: CASSLGPGKAFF. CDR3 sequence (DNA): TGTGCCAGCAGCTTAGGCCCAGGGAAAGCTTTCTTT.

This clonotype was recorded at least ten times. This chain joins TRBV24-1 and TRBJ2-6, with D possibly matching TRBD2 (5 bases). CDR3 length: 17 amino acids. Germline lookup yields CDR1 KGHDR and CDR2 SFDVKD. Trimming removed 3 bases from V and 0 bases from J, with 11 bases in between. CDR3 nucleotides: TGTGCCACCAGTGATCCGCGAGGGAGCTCTGGGGCCAACGTCCTGACTTTC. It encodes CATSDPRGSSGANVLTF.

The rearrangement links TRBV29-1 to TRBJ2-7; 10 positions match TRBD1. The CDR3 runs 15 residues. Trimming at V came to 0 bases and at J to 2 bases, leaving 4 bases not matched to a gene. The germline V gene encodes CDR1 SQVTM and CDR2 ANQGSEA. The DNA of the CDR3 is TGCAGCGTTGAAGAAACCGGGACAGGGGCCTACGAGCAGTACTTC. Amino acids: CSVEETGTGAYEQYF.

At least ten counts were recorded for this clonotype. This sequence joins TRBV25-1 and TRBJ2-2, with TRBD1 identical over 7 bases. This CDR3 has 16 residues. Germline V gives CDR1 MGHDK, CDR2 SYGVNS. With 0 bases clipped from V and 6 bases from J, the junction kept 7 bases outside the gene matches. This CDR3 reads CASSEYGTVESGELFF. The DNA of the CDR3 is TGTGCCAGCAGTGAATACGGGACAGTGGAATCCGGGGAGCTGTTTTTT.

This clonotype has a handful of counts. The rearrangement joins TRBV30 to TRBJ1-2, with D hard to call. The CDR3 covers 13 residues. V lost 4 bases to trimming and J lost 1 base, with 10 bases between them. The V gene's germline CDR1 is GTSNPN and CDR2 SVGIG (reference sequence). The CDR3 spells CAWTQDRNYGYTF. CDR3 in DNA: TGTGCCTGGACCCAGGACCGTAACTATGGCTACACCTTC.

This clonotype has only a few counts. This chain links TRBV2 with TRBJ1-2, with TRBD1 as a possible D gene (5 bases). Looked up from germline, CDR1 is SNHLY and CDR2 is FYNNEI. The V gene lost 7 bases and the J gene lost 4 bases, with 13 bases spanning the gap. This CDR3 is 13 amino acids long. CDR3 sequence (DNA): TGTGCCAGCACCCGGGACGGAAGCTATGGCTACACCTTC. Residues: CASTRDGSYGYTF. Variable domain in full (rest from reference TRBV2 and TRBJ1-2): EPEVTQTPSHQVTQMGQEVILRCVPISNHLYFYWYRQILGQKVEFLVSFYNNEISEKSEIFDDQFSVERPDGSNFTLKIRSTKLEDSAMYFCASTRDGSYGYTFGSGTRLTVV.

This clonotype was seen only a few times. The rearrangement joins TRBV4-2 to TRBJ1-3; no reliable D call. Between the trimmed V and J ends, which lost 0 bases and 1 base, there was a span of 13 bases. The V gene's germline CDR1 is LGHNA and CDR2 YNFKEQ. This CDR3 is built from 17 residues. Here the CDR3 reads CASSQDGTLDSGNTIYF. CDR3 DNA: TGTGCCAGCAGCCAAGACGGCACGTTAGATTCTGGAAACACCATATATTTT.

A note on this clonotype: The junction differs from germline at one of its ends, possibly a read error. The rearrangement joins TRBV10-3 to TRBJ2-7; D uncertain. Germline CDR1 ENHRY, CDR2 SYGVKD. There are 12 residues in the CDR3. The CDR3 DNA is TGTGCCAGCAGTATCTGGACCTACGAGCAGTACTTC. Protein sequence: CASSIWTYEQYF.

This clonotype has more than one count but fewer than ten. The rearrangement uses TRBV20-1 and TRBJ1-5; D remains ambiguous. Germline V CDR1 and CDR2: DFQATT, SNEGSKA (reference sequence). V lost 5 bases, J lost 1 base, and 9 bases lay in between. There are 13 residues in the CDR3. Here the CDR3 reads CSARVWSNQPQHF. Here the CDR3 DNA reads TGCAGTGCTCGTGTCTGGAGCAATCAGCCCCAGCATTTT.

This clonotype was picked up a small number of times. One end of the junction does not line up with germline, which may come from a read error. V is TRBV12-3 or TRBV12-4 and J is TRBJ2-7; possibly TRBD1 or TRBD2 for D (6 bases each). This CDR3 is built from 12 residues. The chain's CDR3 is CASSALQGLTSF. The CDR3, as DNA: TGTGCCAGCAGTGCGTTACAGGGACTCACGTCCTTC.

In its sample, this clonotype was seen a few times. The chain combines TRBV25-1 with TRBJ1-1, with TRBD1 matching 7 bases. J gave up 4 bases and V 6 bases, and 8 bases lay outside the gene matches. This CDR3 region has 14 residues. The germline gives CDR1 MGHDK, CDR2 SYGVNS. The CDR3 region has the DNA TGTGCCAGCAGACCACCGGGACAGATCACTGAAGCTTTCTTT. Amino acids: CASRPPGQITEAFF.

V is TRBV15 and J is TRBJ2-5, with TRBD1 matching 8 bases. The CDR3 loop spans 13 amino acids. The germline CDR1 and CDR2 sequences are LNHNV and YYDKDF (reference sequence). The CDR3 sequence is CIPVIRGRETQYF. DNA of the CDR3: TGTATCCCTGTAATCAGGGGGCGAGAGACCCAGTACTTC.

The DNA of the CDR3 is TGCAGCGTTCAAGGGATGAACACTGAAGCTTTCTTT. Encoded protein: CSVQGMNTEAFF. The V call is TRBV29-1, the J call TRBJ1-1; D call uncertain. Trimming stripped 5 bases from V and 0 bases from J, with 7 bases between. The length of the CDR3 is 12 residues. The germline V gene encodes CDR1 SQVTM and CDR2 ANQGSEA.

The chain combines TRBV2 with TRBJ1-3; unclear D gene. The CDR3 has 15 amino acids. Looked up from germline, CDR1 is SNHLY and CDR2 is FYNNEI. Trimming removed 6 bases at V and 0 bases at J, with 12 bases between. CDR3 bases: TGTGCCAGCAGGGCGACAACCACCTCTGGAAACACCATATATTTT. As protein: CASRATTTSGNTIYF.